The clone carrying this T cell receptor (beta chain) was detected ten times or more. Trimming took off 6 bases at V and 3 bases at J, with 9 bases between the two ends. The CDR3 is made up of 14 amino acids. Germline values: CDR1 SGHTA, CDR2 FQGNSA. This record belongs to a study of blood T cells in healthy people across ages. For the second PCR, which ran for about 6 to 12 cycles, a sample-barcoded 5' primer and a J-beta primer mix were used. TCRdb reprocessed the 5' RACE reads via MiXCR and lists one record per CDR3 protein. The table lists some 1.7 million distinct CDR3 sequences, approximately 30% of them singletons, with more than 6% in the top ten.

Sequencing was performed on blood. V is TRBV7-2 and J is TRBJ2-6; no reliable D call. The source of this sequence is a woman aged 25 to 39 in good health. As DNA, the CDR3 is TGTGCCAGCAGTAGGAGAAGTGGGGCCAACGTCCTGACTTTC. Its protein is CASSRRSGANVLTF.